The 24 T cell receptor beta chains given below trace back to one sample, sequenced in a study of T cell repertoires in cytomegalovirus infection. No antigens are known for them. From the reads, TCRdb called clonotypes with MiXCR, one entry per CDR3 protein. Here the sample spans 450,000 to 650,000 distinct CDR3 sequences, about 39% being singletons. Sample: cultured PBMCs, taken from culture after CMV antigen stimulation. The receptors were sampled from a human donor in good health (CMV status not recorded). Some clones in this sample may be carry-over from other donors' samples.

In this sample, this clonotype turned up a few times. CDR3 region: CASPLGAEGANVLTF. The CDR3 DNA sequence: TGTGCCAGTCCTTTGGGGGCAGAAGGGGCCAACGTCCTGACTTTC. The V call is TRBV5-4, the J call TRBJ2-6; tentatively, D is TRBD1 (6 bases). CDR3 length: 15 residues. V was shortened by 8 bases and J by 4 bases, with 16 bases between the two germline ends. CDR1 SGHNT and CDR2 YYREEE come from the germline V gene (reference sequence).

This clonotype was observed a handful of times. In DNA, the CDR3 is TGCGCCAGCACCCCAGGGCGGTCCTCTGGAAACACCATATATTTT. It specifies CASTPGRSSGNTIYF. The chain uses TRBV4-1 and TRBJ1-3, with D possibly matching TRBD1 (5 bases). CDR1 and CDR2 from the germline V gene are MGHRA and YSYEKL. The ends were cut back, 7 bases at V and 0 bases at J, with 13 bases in the middle. The CDR3 extends over 15 amino acids.

The rearrangement uses TRBV12-3 or TRBV12-4 and TRBJ2-1, with TRBD2 identical over 9 bases. CDR3 length equals 16 residues. The J segment lost 2 bases and the V segment lost 5 bases, leaving 7 bases of the junction unmatched. Here the CDR3 DNA reads TGTGCCAGCAGTCCCACGCGGGGGGGAGCCTACAATGAGCAGTTCTTC. It specifies CASSPTRGGAYNEQFF.

This clonotype was counted between two and nine times. The chain joins TRBV7-8 to TRBJ2-7; 9 bases align to TRBD2. The CDR3 has 16 residues. Germline V gene sequence: CDR1 SGHVS, CDR2 FQNEAQ. The V gene end was trimmed by 1 base and the J gene end by 4 bases; junction bases not matched to a gene: 8. CDR3 bases: TGTGCCAGCAGCTTAGTTGGGCTAGCGGGACGGTACGAGCAGTACTTC. It yields the protein CASSLVGLAGRYEQYF.

V usage is TRBV6-6 and J usage is TRBJ2-1; D possibly corresponds to TRBD2 (7 bases). Trimming took off 5 bases at V and 1 base at J, with 12 bases between the two ends. Germline values: CDR1 MNHNY, CDR2 SVGAGI (reference sequence). The CDR3 has 15 amino acids. CDR3 bases: TGTGCCAGCAGTGGGGGGGGGCGGTCCTACAATGAGCAGTTCTTC. This translates into CASSGGGRSYNEQFF.

The chain is built from TRBV14 and TRBJ1-1; D possibly corresponds to TRBD1 (5 bases). Germline V gene lookup returns CDR1 SGHDN and CDR2 FVKESK. The CDR3 is 14 amino acids. Trimming removed 4 bases from V and 1 base from J, with 10 bases in between. The CDR3 nucleotides read TGTGCCAGCAGCCTTGTAGGGGAGAACACTGAAGCTTTCTTT. Amino acids: CASSLVGENTEAFF. Complete variable domain (other parts from reference TRBV14 and TRBJ1-1): EAGVTQFPSHSVIEKGQTVTLRCDPISGHDNLYWYRRVMGKEIKFLLHFVKESKQDESGMPNNRFLAERTGGTYSTLKVQPAELEDSGVYFCASSLVGENTEAFFGQGTRLTVV.

This clonotype was seen only a few times. J is TRBJ1-5 and V is TRBV15, with 7 bases fitting TRBD1. This CDR3 is 15 amino acids long. The ends lost 3 bases at V and 8 bases at J; junction bases unmatched: 10. Germline-derived CDR1 and CDR2 are LNHNV and YYDKDF (reference sequence). The CDR3 here is CATSRELQGYEPQHF. As DNA, the CDR3 is TGTGCCACCAGCAGGGAATTACAGGGGTATGAGCCCCAGCATTTT.

This clonotype was detected a few times. The V gene is TRBV6-2 or TRBV6-3, the J gene TRBJ2-7; D is unresolved. The CDR3 is made up of 16 amino acids. CDR1 and CDR2 from the germline V gene are MNHEY and SVGEGT. Between the trimmed V and J ends, which lost 4 bases and 4 bases, there was a span of 20 bases. CDR3 DNA sequence: TGTGCCAGCAGTTGGGTGGCAAGTCACGGCGGATACGAGCAGTACTTC. Its protein is CASSWVASHGGYEQYF.

This clonotype has more than one count but fewer than ten. J is TRBJ2-1 and V is TRBV7-8; 12 nucleotides line up with TRBD2. CDR1 and CDR2 from the germline V gene are SGHVS and FQNEAQ. The length of the CDR3 is 16 residues. The V gene end was trimmed by 4 bases and the J gene end by 9 bases; junction bases not matched to a gene: 10. The CDR3 DNA follows: TGTGCCAGCAGCTCCACAGGACTAGCGGGACTAGGTGAGCAGTTCTTC. It yields the protein CASSSTGLAGLGEQFF.

The V gene is TRBV19, the J gene TRBJ1-1; D not certain. Germline V gene lookup returns CDR1 LNHDA and CDR2 SQIVND (reference sequence). CDR3 size: 15 residues. V was pared by 6 bases and J by 5 bases, with 19 bases between. For the CDR3, the DNA is TGTGCCAGTAGCCCAGGACCTCTTCTGGTTACTGAAGCTTTCTTT. Translated, it gives CASSPGPLLVTEAFF. The variable domain in full, with the rest retrieved from reference TRBV19 and TRBJ1-1, is DGGITQSPKYLFRKEGQNVTLSCEQNLNHDAMYWYRQDPGQGLRLIYYSQIVNDFQKGDIAEGYSVSREKKESFPLTVTSAQKNPTAFYLCASSPGPLLVTEAFFGQGTRLTVV.

The gene calls are TRBV7-2 and TRBJ2-5; 11 bases match TRBD2. The V gene's germline CDR1 is SGHTA and CDR2 FQGNSA. The CDR3 sequence is 20 residues long. Losses at the gene ends were 0 bases for V and 1 base for J; bases not matched to a gene: 13. The CDR3 region has the DNA TGTGCCAGCAGCTTAGCGTCGCTTAGGGCTAGCGGGGGGATCCAAGAGACCCAGTACTTC. Protein product: CASSLASLRASGGIQETQYF.

This clonotype was counted a few times. The rearrangement joins TRBV7-9 to TRBJ2-7; no definite D call. Germline lookup yields CDR1 SEHNR and CDR2 FQNEAQ (reference sequence). The CDR3 is 12 amino acids. Trimming cost V 6 bases and J 5 bases, with 11 bases left between them. CDR3 sequence (DNA): TGTGCCAGCAGTCCATCTCTACACGAGCAGTACTTC. It codes for CASSPSLHEQYF.

This clonotype was counted only a few times. The chain combines TRBV5-6 with TRBJ1-1; possible D gene TRBD1, 6 bases. V was pared by 4 bases and J by 0 bases, with 19 bases between. This CDR3 has 17 residues. The germline CDR1 and CDR2 sequences are SGHDT and YYEEEE. The CDR3 coding sequence is TGTGCCAGCAGCCACTTACAGGGTCTCGGGGTGAACACTGAAGCTTTCTTT. It codes for CASSHLQGLGVNTEAFF. Based on the CDR3 plus reference TRBV5-6 and TRBJ1-1, the full variable domain is DAGVTQSPTHLIKTRGQQVTLRCSPKSGHDTVSWYQQALGQGPQFIFQYYEEEERQRGNFPDRFSGHQFPNYSSELNVNALLLGDSALYLCASSHLQGLGVNTEAFFGQGTRLTVV.

This clonotype was detected only a few times. This chain uses TRBV6-1 with TRBJ1-3; D perhaps matches TRBD1 (5 bases). Trimming removed 5 bases from V and 0 bases from J, with 11 bases in between. Germline values: CDR1 MNHNS, CDR2 SASEGT. This CDR3 spans 15 amino acids. CDR3 sequence reads: CASSYTTGSGNTIYF. The CDR3 DNA reads TGTGCCAGCAGTTACACAACAGGCTCTGGAAACACCATATATTTT.

This clonotype was observed a handful of times. The J gene is TRBJ2-1, the V gene TRBV7-9; possible D gene TRBD1, 6 bases. Trimming removed 1 base at V and 6 bases at J, with 16 bases between. This CDR3 is 16 amino acids long. CDR1 is SEHNR and CDR2 is FQNEAQ in the germline V gene (reference sequence). CDR3 sequence reads: CASSLGAQGRGNEQFF. Written as DNA, the CDR3 is TGTGCCAGCAGCTTAGGGGCACAGGGTAGGGGCAATGAGCAGTTCTTC.

This chain links TRBV5-1 with TRBJ2-2, with 7 bases fitting TRBD2. There are 15 residues in the CDR3. Trimming cost V 4 bases and J 7 bases; bases outside gene matches: 10. The germline V gene encodes CDR1 SGHRS and CDR2 YFSETQ. This CDR3 is CASSLEGGRNGELFF. CDR3 nucleotide sequence: TGCGCCAGCAGCCTTGAGGGCGGGAGAAACGGGGAGCTGTTTTTT.

This clonotype has more than one count but fewer than ten. This chain joins TRBV6-6 and TRBJ2-7; the D gene is possibly TRBD1 (5 bases). The CDR3 runs to 14 residues. Germline CDR1 reads MNHNY; CDR2 reads SVGAGI (reference sequence). Trimming shortened V by 6 bases and J by 2 bases, and 14 bases separated the two germline ends. The CDR3 protein is CASSLDSYTYEQYF. The CDR3 DNA sequence: TGTGCCAGCAGCCTCGACAGCTATACCTACGAGCAGTACTTC.

This clonotype was seen once. This chain connects TRBV6-1 to TRBJ2-3; the D gene could be TRBD1 or TRBD2 (5 bases each). Germline V gene data show CDR1 as MNHNS and CDR2 as SASEGT. CDR3 length: 15 amino acids. Trimming stripped 5 bases from V and 2 bases from J, with 14 bases between. CDR3 residues: CASSPPGALTDTQYF. Written as DNA, the CDR3 is TGTGCCAGCAGTCCCCCCGGGGCACTCACAGATACGCAGTATTTT.

The V gene is TRBV12-3 or TRBV12-4, the J gene TRBJ2-1; 7 positions match TRBD2. Trimming cost V 6 bases and J 5 bases; bases outside gene matches: 10. The CDR3 is made up of 15 amino acids. CDR3 loop: CASSPRGDGNNEQFF. DNA of the CDR3: TGTGCCAGCAGCCCCCGGGGGGACGGTAACAATGAGCAGTTCTTC.

Only a few counts were recorded for this clonotype. This chain links TRBV7-2 with TRBJ2-3; 14 nucleotides agree with TRBD2. The CDR3 has 16 residues. Per the germline V gene, CDR1 is SGHTA and CDR2 is FQGNSA. The V segment lost 5 bases and the J segment 7 bases; nucleotides outside the gene matches: 8. The CDR3 spells CASSQRGTSGGNTQYF. CDR3 nucleotide sequence: TGTGCCAGCAGCCAGAGGGGGACTAGCGGGGGAAATACGCAGTATTTT.

This clonotype was seen a few times. The chain uses TRBV12-3 or TRBV12-4 and TRBJ2-2; D is undetermined. The CDR3 sequence is 13 residues long. The V end lost 8 bases, the J end lost 6 bases, and 13 bases lay between the germline ends. CDR3 in amino acids: CASPPVLAGELFF. The CDR3 DNA reads as TGTGCCAGCCCCCCCGTCCTGGCCGGGGAGCTGTTTTTT.

This clonotype was counted between two and nine times. The chain combines TRBV4-1 with TRBJ2-1, with a possible D match to TRBD2 (5 bases). Germline V gene lookup returns CDR1 MGHRA and CDR2 YSYEKL. Trimming took 4 bases from V and 0 from J, leaving 13 bases between them. The CDR3 has 16 residues. In nucleotides, the CDR3 is TGCGCCAGCAGCCGAGCGGACCGGAGCTCCTACAATGAGCAGTTCTTC. This gives the protein CASSRADRSSYNEQFF.

The chain links TRBV6-2 or TRBV6-3 to TRBJ2-7, with 8 positions matching TRBD1. With V trimmed by 6 bases and J by 5 bases, 12 bases remained unmatched. Germline CDR1 reads MNHEY; CDR2 reads SVGEGT. The CDR3 is 15 amino acids. In nucleotides, the CDR3 is TGTGCCAGCAGCCCCGCTCGGACAGGGAGTGACGAGCAGTACTTC. This sequence encodes CASSPARTGSDEQYF.

This clonotype was seen a few times. The chain combines TRBV6-2 or TRBV6-3 with TRBJ2-7; 9 bases match TRBD1. The V segment lost 6 bases and the J segment 5 bases; nucleotides outside the gene matches: 8. The germline CDR1 and CDR2 sequences are MNHEY and SVGEGT. The CDR3 spans 14 residues. The CDR3 bases are TGTGCCAGCAGCTACAGGGGGCTGGCTGACGAGCAGTACTTC. Protein sequence: CASSYRGLADEQYF.